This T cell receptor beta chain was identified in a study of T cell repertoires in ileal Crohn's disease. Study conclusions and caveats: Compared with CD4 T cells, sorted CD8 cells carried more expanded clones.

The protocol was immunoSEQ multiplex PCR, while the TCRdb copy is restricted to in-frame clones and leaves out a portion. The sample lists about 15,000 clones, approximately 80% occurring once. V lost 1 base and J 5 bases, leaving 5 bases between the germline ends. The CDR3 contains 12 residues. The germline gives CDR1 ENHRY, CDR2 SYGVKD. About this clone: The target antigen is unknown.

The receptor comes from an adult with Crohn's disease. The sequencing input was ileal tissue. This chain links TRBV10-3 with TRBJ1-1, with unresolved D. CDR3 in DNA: TGTGCCATCAGTGAGTGGCAGACTGAAGCTTTCTTT. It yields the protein CAISEWQTEAFF.